These 26 T cell receptor beta chains originate from one sample sequenced in a study of T cell responses to AZD1222 COVID-19 vaccine. Some clones are missing from TCRdb's copy, which holds only in-frame ones; the method was immunoSEQ multiplex PCR. The repertoire holds 140,000 to 150,000 clones, with approximately 89% as singletons. Sequenced material: peripheral blood, taken 28 days after the second AZD1222 dose. Receptors were obtained from an adult who received the AZD1222 COVID-19 vaccine.

CDR3 sequence reads: CASSLALGGSEQFF. The DNA of the CDR3 is TGCGCCAGCAGCTTGGCACTAGGCGGTAGTGAGCAGTTCTTC. The chain is built from TRBV5-1 and TRBJ2-1, with D possibly being TRBD2 (5 bases). The CDR3 consists of 14 residues. Deletions cut 0 bases from V and 9 bases from J, with 13 bases between. Germline loops: CDR1 SGHRS, CDR2 YFSETQ.

The chain joins TRBV15 to TRBJ1-5; D is possibly TRBD1 (5 bases). V dropped 0 bases and J dropped 2 bases, with 8 bases sitting between them. The CDR3 extends over 15 amino acids. Germline-derived CDR1 and CDR2 are LNHNV and YYDKDF (reference sequence). CDR3 sequence (DNA): TGTGCCACCAGCAGAGAGGTAGGGGGCAATCAGCCCCAGCATTTT. It is translated as CATSREVGGNQPQHF.

The chain combines TRBV30 with TRBJ1-5, with 9 bases fitting TRBD1. Looked up from germline, CDR1 is GTSNPN and CDR2 is SVGIG (reference sequence). The CDR3 is 16 amino acids. V lost 1 base, J lost 4 bases, and 8 bases stayed unmatched. CDR3 nucleotide sequence: TGTGCCTGGAGTGCTGGGACAGGGTATCCAAATCAGCCCCAGCATTTT. The encoded protein is CAWSAGTGYPNQPQHF.

The V gene is TRBV19, the J gene TRBJ2-3, with 10 nucleotides matching TRBD1. Per the germline V gene, CDR1 is LNHDA and CDR2 is SQIVND (reference sequence). This CDR3 has 15 amino acids. The junction had 4 bases not matched to a gene; V was cut back by 3 bases and J by 4 bases. CDR3: CASSIRTGGADTQYF. In DNA form, the CDR3 reads TGTGCCAGTAGTATCCGGACAGGGGGAGCAGATACGCAGTATTTT. Full variable domain (missing parts from reference TRBV19 and TRBJ2-3): DGGITQSPKYLFRKEGQNVTLSCEQNLNHDAMYWYRQDPGQGLRLIYYSQIVNDFQKGDIAEGYSVSREKKESFPLTVTSAQKNPTAFYLCASSIRTGGADTQYFGPGTRLTVL.

The rearrangement links TRBV28 to TRBJ1-5; a weak D match, TRBD1 (5 bases). V was pared by 4 bases and J by 4 bases, with 20 bases between. Looked up from germline, CDR1 is MDHEN and CDR2 is SYDVKM. This CDR3 contains 17 residues. CDR3: CASSSPIAGLRNQPQHF. The CDR3 DNA reads TGTGCCAGCAGTTCCCCTATTGCAGGGTTAAGGAATCAGCCCCAGCATTTT.

This sequence joins TRBV19 and TRBJ1-1; TRBD1 might be the D (5 bases). Germline-derived CDR1 and CDR2 are LNHDA and SQIVND (reference sequence). The V and J ends lost 5 bases and 6 bases respectively, with 22 bases between them. The CDR3 runs 16 residues. CDR3 region: CASSLRGRGGAAEAFF. CDR3 nucleotide sequence: TGTGCCAGTAGTCTCCGGGGACGTGGAGGAGCAGCTGAAGCTTTCTTT. The complete variable domain, with remaining parts taken from reference TRBV19 and TRBJ1-1, reads DGGITQSPKYLFRKEGQNVTLSCEQNLNHDAMYWYRQDPGQGLRLIYYSQIVNDFQKGDIAEGYSVSREKKESFPLTVTSAQKNPTAFYLCASSLRGRGGAAEAFFGQGTRLTVV.

This chain connects TRBV5-3 to TRBJ2-1, with D possibly TRBD2 on 6 matching bases. TRBV5-3 is given ORF status, its function remaining uncertain. The V end lost 4 bases, the J end lost 8 bases, and 13 bases lay between the germline ends. This CDR3 has 13 amino acids. CDR3 loop: CARSRGLMDEQFF. The CDR3 coding sequence is TGTGCCAGAAGCCGGGGACTGATGGATGAGCAGTTCTTC.

This chain links TRBV5-1 with TRBJ2-2; the match to TRBD1 covers 7 bases. With V trimmed by 0 bases and J by 4 bases, 0 bases remained unmatched. The CDR3 is 14 residues long. CDR1 SGHRS and CDR2 YFSETQ come from the germline V gene. CDR3 in amino acids: CASSLGQGTGELFF. The DNA for the CDR3 is TGCGCCAGCAGCTTGGGACAGGGCACCGGGGAGCTGTTTTTT.

V is TRBV28 and J is TRBJ1-5; no definite D call. Trimming took 8 bases from V and 0 from J, leaving 17 bases between them. Germline V lookup: CDR1 MDHEN, CDR2 SYDVKM. The CDR3 has 16 amino acids. CDR3: CASHIRARASNQPQHF. The DNA for the CDR3 is TGTGCCAGCCATATCCGGGCCCGGGCTAGCAATCAGCCCCAGCATTTT.

This clone was seen a single time. The chain recombines TRBV29-1 with TRBJ1-1; D is perhaps TRBD1 (6 bases). This CDR3 is built from 13 residues. Per germline, CDR1 SQVTM and CDR2 ANQGSEA. V was shortened by 6 bases and J by 1 base, with 12 bases between the two germline ends. The CDR3 here is CSVAGHPNTEAFF. The CDR3 coding sequence is TGCAGCGTAGCGGGACATCCGAACACTGAAGCTTTCTTT.

This sequence joins TRBV19 and TRBJ2-4; 7 bases line up with TRBD1. Germline assignment: CDR1 LNHDA and CDR2 SQIVND (reference sequence). V shed 8 bases and J 6 bases; nucleotides not matched to a gene: 4. The CDR3 contains 12 residues. The CDR3 sequence is CASAWTGNIQYF. The CDR3 DNA sequence: TGTGCCAGTGCCTGGACAGGAAACATTCAGTACTTC.

The V and J genes are TRBV7-3 and TRBJ2-3; 10 bases match TRBD2. The V gene end was trimmed by 5 bases and the J gene end by 5 bases; junction bases not matched to a gene: 13. This CDR3 contains 17 residues. Germline V gene data show CDR1 as SGHTA and CDR2 as FQGTGA. The CDR3 spells CASSPQTLAGGGDTQYF. In DNA, the CDR3 is TGTGCCAGCAGCCCTCAAACCTTAGCGGGAGGAGGAGATACGCAGTATTTT.

The V call is TRBV9, the J call TRBJ2-4, with 8 bases identical to TRBD2. The CDR3 has 17 amino acids. CDR1 and CDR2 from the germline V gene are SGDLS and YYNGEE. J gave up 0 bases and V 1 base, and 6 bases lay outside the gene matches. The CDR3 DNA reads TGTGCCAGCAGCGTAAAAAGTCTAGCGGGAGCCAAAAACATTCAGTACTTC. Translation: CASSVKSLAGAKNIQYF. Supplemented by reference TRBV9 and TRBJ2-4, the full variable domain reads DSGVTQTPKHLITATGQRVTLRCSPRSGDLSVYWYQQSLDQGLQFLIQYYNGEERAKGNILERFSAQQFPDLHSELNLSSLELGDSALYFCASSVKSLAGAKNIQYFGAGTRLSVL.

The CDR3 DNA reads as TGTGCCAGCAGCTTTAGCGGGTCCTCGTACCAAGAGACCCAGTACTTC. It yields the protein CASSFSGSSYQETQYF. The chain combines TRBV13 with TRBJ2-5; 7 bases fit TRBD2. The V segment lost 3 bases and the J segment 0 bases; nucleotides outside the gene matches: 7. In germline, CDR1 is PRHDT, CDR2 FYEKMQ (reference sequence). The CDR3 covers 16 residues.

This sequence joins TRBV27 and TRBJ2-5; 13 bases line up with TRBD2. V lost 4 bases to trimming and J lost 5 bases; unmatched junction nucleotides: 10. Germline values: CDR1 MNHEY, CDR2 SMNVEV (reference sequence). The CDR3 has 17 residues. The CDR3 here is CASSSWTSGSLRETQYF. The CDR3 coding sequence is TGTGCCAGCAGTTCGTGGACTAGCGGGAGCCTCCGGGAGACCCAGTACTTC.

The rearrangement uses TRBV6-5 and TRBJ2-1, with TRBD1 as a possible D gene (5 bases). Germline V gene lookup returns CDR1 MNHEY and CDR2 SVGAGI. V shed 5 bases and J shed 10 bases, with 6 bases lying between them. This CDR3 comprises 10 residues. CDR3 loop: CASSQGEQFF. The CDR3 bases are TGTGCCAGCAGTCAGGGAGAGCAGTTCTTC.

V is TRBV12-3 or TRBV12-4 and J is TRBJ1-5; no reliable D call. V was clipped by 4 bases and J by 3 bases, with 7 bases between them. The CDR3 is 13 amino acids. The CDR3 protein is CASSSRTNQPQHF. CDR3 bases: TGTGCCAGCAGTTCCCGTACCAATCAGCCCCAGCATTTT.

This chain uses TRBV9 with TRBJ2-1; 12 bases are shared with TRBD2. With V trimmed by 4 bases and J by 7 bases, 6 bases remained unmatched. CDR1 is SGDLS and CDR2 is YYNGEE in the germline V gene. The CDR3 spans 15 residues. This CDR3 reads CASSLGTSGFNEQFF. The CDR3 DNA is TGTGCCAGCAGCCTCGGGACTAGCGGGTTTAATGAGCAGTTCTTC.

A single count supports this clone. The gene calls are TRBV29-1 and TRBJ1-1; D is unclear. Germline CDR1 and CDR2: SQVTM and ANQGSEA. V dropped 3 bases and J dropped 5 bases, with 7 bases sitting between them. The CDR3 spans 11 residues. This CDR3 is CSVELGTEAFF. The CDR3 bases are TGCAGCGTTGAGTTGGGAACTGAAGCTTTCTTT.

The rearrangement uses TRBV5-5 and TRBJ2-7; D is perhaps TRBD1 or TRBD2 (5 bases each). The CDR3 length is 14 residues. V was trimmed by 5 bases and J by 5 bases, leaving 17 bases between them. Germline CDR1 SGHKS, CDR2 YYEKEE (reference sequence). The CDR3 nucleotides read TGTGCCAGCAGTCCGGGACCCAGCCGAGACGAGCAGTACTTC. Translated, it gives CASSPGPSRDEQYF.

The chain carries TRBV4-1 and TRBJ1-1; 9 nucleotides agree with TRBD1. CDR1 and CDR2 (germline): MGHRA, YSYEKL. This CDR3 contains 16 residues. After removal of 1 base from V and 7 bases from J, the junction contained 10 bases not matched to a gene. The CDR3 reads CASSQVPGQGILEAFF. In nucleotides, the CDR3 is TGCGCCAGCAGCCAAGTACCGGGACAGGGTATCCTTGAAGCTTTCTTT.

This clone was detected only once. The chain couples TRBV7-2 to TRBJ1-4; no clear D gene. This CDR3 contains 14 residues. The germline CDR1 and CDR2 sequences are SGHTA and FQGNSA. V lost 7 bases, J lost 7 bases, and 16 bases lay in between. CDR3 amino acids: CASTKNAITEKLFF. As DNA, the CDR3 is TGTGCCAGCACCAAAAACGCTATAACTGAAAAACTGTTTTTT. The full variable domain, with the rest looked up from reference TRBV7-2 and TRBJ1-4, is GAGVSQSPSNKVTEKGKDVELRCDPISGHTALYWYRQSLGQGLEFLIYFQGNSAPDKSGLPSDRFSAERTGGSVSTLTIQRTQQEDSAVYLCASTKNAITEKLFFGSGTQLSVL.

The chain links TRBV5-4 to TRBJ2-5, with D perhaps matching TRBD1 or TRBD2 (7 bases each). CDR3 length: 16 residues. Trimming shortened V by 3 bases and J by 1 base, and 16 bases separated the two germline ends. CDR1 and CDR2 (germline): SGHNT, YYREEE (reference sequence). The CDR3 DNA reads as TGTGCCAGCAGCTCCCGACAGGGCGGGAGCCAAGAGACCCAGTACTTC. This translates into CASSSRQGGSQETQYF.

The rearrangement uses TRBV7-9 and TRBJ2-3; 7 bases are a match to TRBD2. The ends lost 1 base at V and 0 bases at J; junction bases unmatched: 1. CDR3 size: 15 residues. Germline lookup yields CDR1 SEHNR and CDR2 FQNEAQ (reference sequence). For the CDR3, the DNA is TGTGCCAGCAGCTTAGTGGGAGGGAGCACAGATACGCAGTATTTT. This encodes CASSLVGGSTDTQYF.

The chain uses TRBV6-5 and TRBJ2-7; maybe TRBD2 (6 bases). Germline V CDR1 and CDR2: MNHEY, SVGAGI. The CDR3 is made up of 13 amino acids. Trimming stripped 8 bases from V and 4 bases from J, with 15 bases between. Here the CDR3 reads CASSTEGSYEQYF. The CDR3 DNA follows: TGTGCCAGCTCTACGGAGGGGTCGTACGAGCAGTACTTC.

DNA for the CDR3: TGTGCCAGCAGTTTGGAGTATAGCAATCAGCCCCAGCATTTT. It is translated as CASSLEYSNQPQHF. The chain recombines TRBV27 with TRBJ1-5; D unclear. V dropped 3 bases and J dropped 0 bases, with 6 bases sitting between them. This CDR3 has 14 residues. Germline CDR1 is MNHEY and CDR2 is SMNVEV (reference sequence).